The present entry profiles one T cell receptor beta chain with its context. What it binds is not known. With a much larger clone just one base away, this may be a read error. The authors ran a second PCR of about 7 to 11 cycles using a sample-barcoded 5' primer and a J-beta primer mix. The template-switch adaptor was a 5' adaptor with 12 random nucleotides. It tagged each cDNA molecule. TCRdb re-called the 5' RACE reads through MiXCR, storing one row per CDR3 protein. Seen here are around 1,700,000 distinct CDR3 sequences, over 25% observed once, and the top ten hold roughly 8%. This entry belongs to a study of blood T cells in healthy people across ages. Those donating, healthy Caucasian individuals from Russia, were aged about 6 to 95. Study-wide findings and caveats: Donor CMV infection status was unknown, possibly confounding age-related changes in expanded clonotypes. Per million T cells, the diversity of TCR beta decreased roughly linearly as age advanced.

V dropped 0 bases and J dropped 3 bases, with 12 bases sitting between them. The CDR3 has 16 amino acids. Germline V gene lookup returns CDR1 MGHRA and CDR2 YSYEKL. The chain links TRBV4-1 to TRBJ2-1, with D possibly matching TRBD2 (7 bases). The sequence was obtained from a woman aged 25 to 45 in good health. The specimen was blood. The CDR3 nucleotides read TGCGCCAGCAGCCAAGAGGGGGGGCAAGGCTACAATGAGCAGTTCTTC. Translating gives CASSQEGGQGYNEQFF.